These T cell receptor beta chains were read from a single sample in a study of PD-1 blockade in classical Hodgkin lymphoma. The assay was immunoSEQ multiplex PCR, and TCRdb's table has in-frame clones only and misses some. The top ten clones hold approximately 17% of a sample with 13,000 to 15,000 clones, approximately 78% of them seen once. The sequencing used peripheral blood mononuclear cells (PBMCs), collected before the fourth cycle of nivolumab. The receptors were gathered from a human donor with classical Hodgkin lymphoma. Both conserved end residues are part of each CDR3. D genes are given only for firm matches. Clone size is not always given. Where it is, it says once, few, many or a class for expanded clones.

d_gene,abundance,v_gene,j_gene,CDR3aa,CDR3nt
TRBD2,-,TRBV9,TRBJ2-3,CASSVGTSGGSADTQYF,TGTGCCAGCAGCGTAGGGACTAGCGGGGGGTCCGCAGATACGCAGTATTTT
-,-,TRBV6-6,TRBJ1-3,CASTLGVSSGNTIYF,TGTGCCAGCACCCTGGGGGTAAGCTCTGGAAACACCATATATTTT
-,-,TRBV7-2,TRBJ2-7,CASSLAARRSYEQYF,TGTGCCAGCAGCTTAGCGGCCAGGCGATCCTACGAGCAGTACTTC
TRBD1,-,TRBV10-3,TRBJ1-5,CAISEGQGKQPQHF,TGTGCCATCAGTGAGGGACAGGGAAAACAGCCCCAGCATTTT
-,-,TRBV13,TRBJ2-1,CASSDRDSPGEEQFF,TGTGCCAGCAGCGACCGGGACAGTCCGGGGGAGGAGCAGTTCTTC
-,-,TRBV20-1,TRBJ2-3,CRGEDTQYF,TGCAGGGGGGAAGATACGCAGTATTTT
TRBD1,once,TRBV5-6,TRBJ1-5,CASSEGQGSNQPQHF,TGTGCCAGCAGCGAGGGACAGGGTAGCAATCAGCCCCAGCATTTT
-,-,TRBV6-5,TRBJ1-4,CASSYLGGEKLFF,TGTGCCAGCAGTTACCTGGGGGGGGAAAAACTGTTTTTT
TRBD1,-,TRBV28,TRBJ1-2,CASSLGDRPNYGYTF,TGTGCCAGCAGTTTGGGGGACAGGCCTAACTATGGCTACACCTTC
-,few,TRBV27,TRBJ1-2,CASSHGTYGYTF,TGTGCCAGCAGTCACGGGACCTATGGCTACACCTTC
TRBD1,-,TRBV12-5,TRBJ2-7,CASGSDRVGGWGSYEQYF,TGTGCTAGTGGTTCTGACAGGGTAGGGGGTTGGGGATCCTACGAGCAGTACTTC
TRBD1,-,TRBV19,TRBJ2-7,CASTTGTGSYEQYF,TGTGCCAGTACCACCGGGACAGGGTCCTACGAGCAGTACTTC
-,-,TRBV10-3,TRBJ1-5,CAISVGGSNQPQHF,TGTGCCATCAGTGTGGGGGGTAGCAATCAGCCCCAGCATTTT
-,-,TRBV5-1,TRBJ2-3,CASSTGTATTDTQYF,TGCGCCAGCAGCACCGGGACGGCCACAACAGATACGCAGTATTTT
TRBD2,-,TRBV19,TRBJ2-3,CASSIAQGSGGSPDTQYF,TGTGCCAGTAGTATAGCCCAAGGTAGCGGGGGGTCCCCAGATACGCAGTATTTT
-,-,TRBV7-2,TRBJ2-5,CASSLGRETQYF,TGTGCCAGCAGCTTAGGGCGGGAGACCCAGTACTTC
TRBD2,-,TRBV11-2,TRBJ2-2,CASSSTPLAGVGGELFF,TGTGCCAGCAGCTCGACCCCCCTAGCGGGTGTGGGCGGGGAGCTGTTTTTT